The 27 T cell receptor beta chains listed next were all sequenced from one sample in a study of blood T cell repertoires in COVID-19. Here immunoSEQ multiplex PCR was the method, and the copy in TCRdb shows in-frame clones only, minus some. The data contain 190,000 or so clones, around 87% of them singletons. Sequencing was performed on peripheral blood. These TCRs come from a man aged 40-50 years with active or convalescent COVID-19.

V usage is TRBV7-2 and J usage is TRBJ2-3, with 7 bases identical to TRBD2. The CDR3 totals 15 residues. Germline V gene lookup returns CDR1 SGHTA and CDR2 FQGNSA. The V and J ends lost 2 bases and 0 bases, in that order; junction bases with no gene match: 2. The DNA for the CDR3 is TGTGCCAGCAGCTTACGAGCGGGGAGCACAGATACGCAGTATTTT. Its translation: CASSLRAGSTDTQYF.

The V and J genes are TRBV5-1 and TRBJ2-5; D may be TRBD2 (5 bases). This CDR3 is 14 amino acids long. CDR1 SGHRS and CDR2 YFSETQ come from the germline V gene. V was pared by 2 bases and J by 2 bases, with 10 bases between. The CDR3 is CASSFEGLQETQYF. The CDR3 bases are TGCGCCAGCAGCTTTGAAGGACTTCAAGAGACCCAGTACTTC.

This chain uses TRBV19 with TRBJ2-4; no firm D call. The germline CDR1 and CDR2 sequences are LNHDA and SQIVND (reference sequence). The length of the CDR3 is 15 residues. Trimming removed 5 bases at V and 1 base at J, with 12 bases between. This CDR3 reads CASSPHAAAKNIQYF. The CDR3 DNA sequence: TGTGCCAGTAGTCCTCATGCGGCTGCCAAAAACATTCAGTACTTC. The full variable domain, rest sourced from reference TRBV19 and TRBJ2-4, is DGGITQSPKYLFRKEGQNVTLSCEQNLNHDAMYWYRQDPGQGLRLIYYSQIVNDFQKGDIAEGYSVSREKKESFPLTVTSAQKNPTAFYLCASSPHAAAKNIQYFGAGTRLSVL.

The CDR3 region is CSAATGYGYTF. The CDR3 bases are TGCAGTGCGGCGACAGGGTACGGCTACACCTTC. The chain has TRBV20-1 and TRBJ1-2; 7 nucleotides line up with TRBD1. Germline assignment: CDR1 DFQATT and CDR2 SNEGSKA (reference sequence). The CDR3 sequence is 11 residues long. V lost 6 bases and J lost 8; bases outside the gene matches: 6.

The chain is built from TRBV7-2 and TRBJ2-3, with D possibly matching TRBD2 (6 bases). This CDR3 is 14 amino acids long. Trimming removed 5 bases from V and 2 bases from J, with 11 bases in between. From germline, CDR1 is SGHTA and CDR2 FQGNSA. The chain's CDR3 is CASSPSGFTDTQYF. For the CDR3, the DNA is TGTGCCAGCAGCCCGAGCGGGTTCACAGATACGCAGTATTTT.

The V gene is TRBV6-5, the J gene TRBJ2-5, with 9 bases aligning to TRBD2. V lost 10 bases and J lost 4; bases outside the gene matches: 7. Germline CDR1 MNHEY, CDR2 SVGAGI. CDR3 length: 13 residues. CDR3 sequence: CATIAGVRETQYF. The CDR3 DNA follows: TGTGCCACCATAGCGGGGGTACGAGAGACCCAGTACTTC.

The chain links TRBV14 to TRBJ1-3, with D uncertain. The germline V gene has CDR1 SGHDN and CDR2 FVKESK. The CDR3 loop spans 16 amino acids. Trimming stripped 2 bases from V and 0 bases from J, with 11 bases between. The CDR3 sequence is CASSQSRGFSGNTIYF. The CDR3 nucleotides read TGTGCCAGCAGCCAAAGTCGAGGGTTCTCTGGAAACACCATATATTTT.

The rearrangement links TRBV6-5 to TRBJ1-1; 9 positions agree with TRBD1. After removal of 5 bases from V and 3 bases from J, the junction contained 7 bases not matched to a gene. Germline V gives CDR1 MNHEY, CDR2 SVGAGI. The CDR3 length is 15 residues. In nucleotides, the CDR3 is TGTGCCAGCAGTAAGTACCGACAGGGGGACACTGAAGCTTTCTTT. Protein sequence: CASSKYRQGDTEAFF.

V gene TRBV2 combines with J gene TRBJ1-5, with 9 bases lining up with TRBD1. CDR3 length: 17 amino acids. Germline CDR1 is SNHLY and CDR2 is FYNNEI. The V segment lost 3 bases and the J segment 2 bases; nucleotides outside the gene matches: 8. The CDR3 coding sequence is TGTGCCAGCAGTGAGTTAGGACAGGGGCTGGGCAATCAGCCCCAGCATTTT. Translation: CASSELGQGLGNQPQHF.

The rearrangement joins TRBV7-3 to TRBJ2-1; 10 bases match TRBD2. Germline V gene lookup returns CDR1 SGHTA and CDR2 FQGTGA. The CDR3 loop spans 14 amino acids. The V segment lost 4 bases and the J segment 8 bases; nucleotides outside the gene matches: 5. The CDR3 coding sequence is TGTGCCAGCAGCTCACTAGCGGGGAGGGATGAGCAGTTCTTC. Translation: CASSSLAGRDEQFF.

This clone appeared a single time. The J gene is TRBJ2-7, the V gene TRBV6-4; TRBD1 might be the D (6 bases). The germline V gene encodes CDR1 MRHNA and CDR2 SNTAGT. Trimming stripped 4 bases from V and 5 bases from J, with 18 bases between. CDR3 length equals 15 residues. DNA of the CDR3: TGTGCCAGCAGTGGACCAGGGGCCAGGCTCGACGAGCAGTACTTC. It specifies CASSGPGARLDEQYF.

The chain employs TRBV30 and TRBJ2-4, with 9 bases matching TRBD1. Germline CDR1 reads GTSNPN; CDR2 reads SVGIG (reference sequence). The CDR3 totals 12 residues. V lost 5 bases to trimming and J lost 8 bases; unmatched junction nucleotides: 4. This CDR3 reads CAWGTGMDIQYF. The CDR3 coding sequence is TGTGCCTGGGGGACAGGGATGGACATTCAGTACTTC. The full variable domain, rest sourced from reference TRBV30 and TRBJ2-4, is SQTIHQWPATLVQPVGSPLSLECTVEGTSNPNLYWYRQAAGRGLQLLFYSVGIGQISSEVPQNLSASRPQDRQFILSSKKLLLSDSGFYLCAWGTGMDIQYFGAGTRLSVL.

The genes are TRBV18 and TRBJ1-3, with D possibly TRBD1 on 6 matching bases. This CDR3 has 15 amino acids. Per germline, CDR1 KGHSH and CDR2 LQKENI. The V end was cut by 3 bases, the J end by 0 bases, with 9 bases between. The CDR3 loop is CASSPSDSSGNTIYF. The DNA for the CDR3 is TGTGCCAGCTCACCTTCGGACAGCTCTGGAAACACCATATATTTT.

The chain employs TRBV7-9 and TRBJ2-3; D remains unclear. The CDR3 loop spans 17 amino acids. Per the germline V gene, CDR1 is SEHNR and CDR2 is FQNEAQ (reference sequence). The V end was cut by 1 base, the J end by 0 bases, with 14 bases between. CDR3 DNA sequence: TGTGCCAGCAGCTTAGGCCCTCAGATGCTTAGCACAGATACGCAGTATTTT. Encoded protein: CASSLGPQMLSTDTQYF. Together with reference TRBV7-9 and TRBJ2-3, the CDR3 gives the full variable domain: DTGVSQNPRHKITKRGQNVTFRCDPISEHNRLYWYRQTLGQGPEFLTYFQNEAQLEKSRLLSDRFSAERPKGSFSTLEIQRTEQGDSAMYLCASSLGPQMLSTDTQYFGPGTRLTVL.

CDR3 bases: TGCGCCAGCAGTGAGTCGAAAGGGGATACTGAAGCTTTCTTT. It is translated as CASSESKGDTEAFF. The V call is TRBV10-2, the J call TRBJ1-1, with TRBD1 as a possible D gene (5 bases). The ends were cut back, 0 bases at V and 5 bases at J, with 10 bases in the middle. CDR1 WSHSY and CDR2 SAAADI come from the germline V gene. This CDR3 comprises 14 residues.

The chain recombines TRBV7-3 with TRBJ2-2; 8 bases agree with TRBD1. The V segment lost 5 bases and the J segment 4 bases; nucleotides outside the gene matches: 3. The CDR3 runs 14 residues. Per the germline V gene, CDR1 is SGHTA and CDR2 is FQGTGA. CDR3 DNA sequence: TGTGCCAGCAGCGCAACAGGGGGCACCGGGGAGCTGTTTTTT. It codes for CASSATGGTGELFF. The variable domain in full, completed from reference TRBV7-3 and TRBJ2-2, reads GAGVSQTPSNKVTEKGKYVELRCDPISGHTALYWYRQSLGQGPEFLIYFQGTGAADDSGLPNDRFFAVRPEGSVSTLKIQRTERGDSAVYLCASSATGGTGELFFGEGSRLTVL.

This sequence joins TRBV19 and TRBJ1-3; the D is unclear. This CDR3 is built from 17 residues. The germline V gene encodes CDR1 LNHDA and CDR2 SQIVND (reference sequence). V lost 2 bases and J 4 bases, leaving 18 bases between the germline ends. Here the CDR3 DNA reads TGTGCCAGTAGTATAATGGGCCAATCGTCGGGAGGAAACACCATATATTTT. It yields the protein CASSIMGQSSGGNTIYF.

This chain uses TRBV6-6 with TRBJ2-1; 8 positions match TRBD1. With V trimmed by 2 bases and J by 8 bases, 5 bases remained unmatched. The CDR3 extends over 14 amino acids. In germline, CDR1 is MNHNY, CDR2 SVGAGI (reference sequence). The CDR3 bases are TGTGCCAGCAGTTACCCCGGACAGGGCCATGAGCAGTTCTTC. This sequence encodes CASSYPGQGHEQFF.

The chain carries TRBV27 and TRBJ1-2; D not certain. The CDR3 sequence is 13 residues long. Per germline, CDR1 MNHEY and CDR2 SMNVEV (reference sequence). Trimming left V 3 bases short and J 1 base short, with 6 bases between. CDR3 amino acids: CASSFEGNYGYTF. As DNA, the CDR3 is TGTGCCAGCAGTTTTGAGGGTAACTATGGCTACACCTTC.

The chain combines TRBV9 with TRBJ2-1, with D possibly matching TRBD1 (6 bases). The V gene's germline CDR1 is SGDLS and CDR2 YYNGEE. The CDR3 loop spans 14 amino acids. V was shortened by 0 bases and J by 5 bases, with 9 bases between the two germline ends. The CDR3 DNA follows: TGTGCCAGCAGCGTAGGGGGGCCCAACAATGAGCAGTTCTTC. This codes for CASSVGGPNNEQFF. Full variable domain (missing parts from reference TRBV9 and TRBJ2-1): DSGVTQTPKHLITATGQRVTLRCSPRSGDLSVYWYQQSLDQGLQFLIQYYNGEERAKGNILERFSAQQFPDLHSELNLSSLELGDSALYFCASSVGGPNNEQFFGPGTRLTVL.

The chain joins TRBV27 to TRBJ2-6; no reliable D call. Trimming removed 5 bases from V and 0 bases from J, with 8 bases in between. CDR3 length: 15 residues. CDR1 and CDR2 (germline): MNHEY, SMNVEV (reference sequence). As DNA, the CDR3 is TGTGCCAGCAGTGCGCTGAGCTCTGGGGCCAACGTCCTGACTTTC. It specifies CASSALSSGANVLTF.

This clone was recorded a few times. CDR3 sequence: CASSHRDGTGELFF. The CDR3 DNA sequence: TGTGCCAGCAGCCACAGAGACGGAACCGGGGAGCTGTTTTTT. V gene TRBV5-6 combines with J gene TRBJ2-2; D is unclear. Trimming left V 4 bases short and J 5 bases short, with 12 bases between. CDR1 SGHDT and CDR2 YYEEEE come from the germline V gene. This CDR3 has 14 amino acids.

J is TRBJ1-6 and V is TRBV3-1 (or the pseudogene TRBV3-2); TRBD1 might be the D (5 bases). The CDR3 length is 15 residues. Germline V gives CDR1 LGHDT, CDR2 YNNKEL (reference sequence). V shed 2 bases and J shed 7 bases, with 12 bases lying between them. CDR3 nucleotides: TGTGCCAGCAGCCAACTGGCAGGGAAAAATTCACCCCTCCACTTT. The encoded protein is CASSQLAGKNSPLHF.

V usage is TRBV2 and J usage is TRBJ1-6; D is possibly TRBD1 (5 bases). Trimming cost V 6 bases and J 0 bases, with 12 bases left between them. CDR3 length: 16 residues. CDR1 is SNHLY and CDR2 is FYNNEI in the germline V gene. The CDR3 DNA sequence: TGTGCCAGCAGCGCGGGGCCTAGCTCCTATAATTCACCCCTCCACTTT. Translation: CASSAGPSSYNSPLHF.

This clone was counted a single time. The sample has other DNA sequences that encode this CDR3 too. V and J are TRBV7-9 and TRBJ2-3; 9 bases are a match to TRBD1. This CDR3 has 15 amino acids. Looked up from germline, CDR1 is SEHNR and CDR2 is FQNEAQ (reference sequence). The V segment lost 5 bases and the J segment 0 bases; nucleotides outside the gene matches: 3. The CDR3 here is CASSPGQGSTDTQYF. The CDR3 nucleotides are TGTGCCAGCAGCCCGGGACAGGGAAGCACAGATACGCAGTATTTT.

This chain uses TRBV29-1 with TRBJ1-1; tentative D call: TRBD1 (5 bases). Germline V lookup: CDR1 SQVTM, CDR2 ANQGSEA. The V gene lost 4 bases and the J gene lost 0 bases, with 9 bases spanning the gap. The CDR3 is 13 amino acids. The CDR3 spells CSVGQLLNTEAFF. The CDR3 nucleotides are TGCAGCGTTGGACAGCTTTTGAACACTGAAGCTTTCTTT.

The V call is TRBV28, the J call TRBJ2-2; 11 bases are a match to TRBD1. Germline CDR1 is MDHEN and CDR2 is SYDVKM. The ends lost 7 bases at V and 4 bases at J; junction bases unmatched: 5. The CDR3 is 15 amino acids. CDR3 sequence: CASTLGQGGTGELFF. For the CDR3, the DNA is TGTGCCAGCACCCTGGGACAGGGGGGCACCGGGGAGCTGTTTTTT.